This T cell receptor (beta chain) came from a study of blood T cell repertoires in COVID-19. Study-level information: Both acute and convalescent COVID-19 samples were obtained from the United States, Italy and Spain. T cells, B-cell-depleted T cells, or PBMCs provided the cDNA or gDNA that served as material.

The CDR3 sequence is 13 residues long. V was pared by 4 bases and J by 4 bases, with 11 bases between. Germline CDR1 reads SGDLS; CDR2 reads YYNGEE. Original data processing: Reference gene primers were amplified, and this amplification served to estimate nucleated cell counts. Only in-frame clones appear in the TCRdb table, and some are missing; sequencing was by immunoSEQ multiplex PCR. Clone size and the V and J calls come from that table; the DNA yielded D and trimming. Of around 63,000 clones in the sample, approximately 72% were seen once. The chain recombines TRBV9 with TRBJ1-1; possibly TRBD1 for D (6 bases). Sample: peripheral blood. The clonotype comes from a woman between 65 and 79 years old with COVID-19, enrolled during active disease. CDR3 bases: TGTGCCAGCAGCCAACAGGGTACCACTGAAGCTTTCTTT. Translated: CASSQQGTTEAFF.